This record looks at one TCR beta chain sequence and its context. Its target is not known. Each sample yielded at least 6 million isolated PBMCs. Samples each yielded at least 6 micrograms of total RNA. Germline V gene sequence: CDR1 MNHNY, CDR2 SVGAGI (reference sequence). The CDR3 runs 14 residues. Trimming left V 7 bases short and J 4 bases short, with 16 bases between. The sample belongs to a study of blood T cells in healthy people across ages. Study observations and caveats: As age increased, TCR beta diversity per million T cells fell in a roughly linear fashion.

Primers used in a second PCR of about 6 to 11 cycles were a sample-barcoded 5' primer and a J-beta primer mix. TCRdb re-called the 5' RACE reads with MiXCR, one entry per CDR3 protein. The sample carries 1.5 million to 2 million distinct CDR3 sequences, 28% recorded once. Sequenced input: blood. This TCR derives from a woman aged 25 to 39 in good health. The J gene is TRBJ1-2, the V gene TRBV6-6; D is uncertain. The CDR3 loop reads CASTLAQVAYGYTF. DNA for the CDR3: TGTGCCAGCACTTTGGCCCAGGTGGCCTATGGCTACACCTTC.